The clone carrying this T cell receptor (beta chain) appeared once. Antigen specificity is unknown. Germline values: CDR1 MNHEY, CDR2 SMNVEV (reference sequence). CDR3 length: 14 residues. V lost 4 bases and J 6 bases, leaving 16 bases between the germline ends. This sample was taken from a study of cytotoxic CD8 clonotypes in ibrutinib-treated CLL. Sequencing used immunoSEQ multiplex PCR; TCRdb keeps in-frame clones, though not all of them. The table lists fewer than 300,000 clones, less than 85% of them singletons. Regarding the study as a whole: The clonality rise at ibrutinib response reflected private clonotype expansion. Progressing and sustained-remission patients had different sampling times.

The V gene is TRBV27, the J gene TRBJ2-7; TRBD1 or TRBD2 may be the D gene (5 bases each). This TCR was recovered from a human donor with chronic lymphocytic leukemia. The sample here was PBMCs, taken at disease progression, from a patient treated with ibrutinib. The CDR3 is CASSSGTSAGEQYF. The CDR3 coding sequence is TGTGCCAGCAGTTCCGGGACGTCGGCCGGCGAGCAGTACTTC.